These T cell receptor beta chains were read from a single sample in a study of monozygotic twins with inflammatory bowel disease. TCRdb reprocessed the 5' RACE reads; each CDR3 protein has one entry and no DNA is given. Its clone listing holds around 450,000 distinct CDR3 sequences. Material: blood. The receptors were gathered from a human donor with ulcerative colitis or Crohn's disease, or a healthy co-twin of an affected twin (not recorded which). Each CDR3 is given with its conserved first and last residue. Each record gives: V gene, J gene, CDR3 protein.

TRBV6-5	TRBJ2-7	CASSLTPTRSYEQYF
TRBV7-6	TRBJ2-7	CASSLDFGVPYEQYF
TRBV5-1	TRBJ1-1	CASSLARGSNTEAFF
TRBV5-5	TRBJ2-3	CASSLAVGTPSTDTQYF
TRBV6-1	TRBJ2-3	CASSVGLRPDTQYF
TRBV5-6	TRBJ2-5	CASSLANGSPQETQYF
TRBV4-3	TRBJ1-1	CASSQEIAGTLNAEAFF
TRBV6-5	TRBJ1-6	CASSYGRTGYNSPLHF
TRBV7-9	TRBJ2-5	CASRDLPQETQYF
TRBV5-1	TRBJ2-3	CASSRGATGTSKSDTQYF
TRBV6-6	TRBJ1-5	CASTQGLRQPQHF
TRBV20-1	TRBJ2-2	CSARPRWTGELFF
TRBV3-1	TRBJ2-5	CASSQAGGRETQYF
TRBV4-1	TRBJ1-5	CASSQEPDRGLSPQHF
TRBV7-2	TRBJ1-2	CASSPRTGGLYGYTF
TRBV10-3	TRBJ2-1	CATLVQGGTGNEQFF
TRBV30	TRBJ2-5	CAWSAQAPETQYF
TRBV29-1	TRBJ1-2	CSVEDRIRGGNYGYTF